A selection of T cell receptor beta chains follows, all from one sample in a study of post-analysis software for immune sequencing data. TCRdb independently ran MiXCR on the PCR reads; one entry per CDR3 protein. The data hold about 770,000 distinct CDR3 sequences, with more than 45% observed a single time. Sequencing input: blood. All receptors derive from a girl aged 5-17 years with multiple sclerosis. Each CDR3 is given without its conserved first and last residue. Fields, in order: V gene, J gene, CDR3 protein.

TRBV7-8	TRBJ1-2	ASSLESRSGYT
TRBV6-5	TRBJ1-1	ASKDRVAEAF
TRBV9	TRBJ1-2	ASSVDSNYGYT
TRBV12-3/TRBV12-4	TRBJ2-3	ASSSLKRDLAPDTQY
TRBV6-5	TRBJ1-5	ASSQSRDRVGQPQH
TRBV15	TRBJ1-4	ATSRKTQVRGGEKLF
TRBV2	TRBJ2-3	ASSEGVPDTQY
TRBV29-1	TRBJ2-7	SVRREGQGYEQY
TRBV28	TRBJ2-5	ASSSLGLIQTQY
TRBV24-1	TRBJ2-2	ATSGPTGFDTGELF
TRBV7-9	TRBJ2-1	ASSSRPHTGPWYNEQF
TRBV7-9	TRBJ2-1	ASSPFGPNEQF
TRBV7-9	TRBJ2-1	ASSYSPSGSEQF
TRBV10-2	TRBJ1-6	ASSSDTGIGSPPH
TRBV7-9	TRBJ2-6	ASSPRTGTGANVLT
TRBV27	TRBJ2-5	ASSLRTGTSQETQY
TRBV7-9	TRBJ2-1	ASSFAGDDHEQF
TRBV29-1	TRBJ2-7	SVGDRTEQY
TRBV9	TRBJ2-7	ASSLLGNAYEQY
TRBV5-1	TRBJ2-5	ASSFMGEETQY
TRBV11-2	TRBJ2-7	ASSLGMISYEQY
TRBV7-2	TRBJ1-4	ASSLDRQTRLF
TRBV11-2	TRBJ2-1	ASSLGVRGHSYNEQF
TRBV27	TRBJ2-7	ASSPDPYYEQY
TRBV5-1	TRBJ2-1	ATQPLGLNSNEQF
TRBV28	.	ASSSGTSREETQY
TRBV3-1	TRBJ2-3	ASSPSVWTSGGDTQY
TRBV24-1	TRBJ1-5	ATSPGARQPQH
TRBV15	TRBJ2-1	ATSGWTYNEQF
TRBV6-1	.	ASGSGIQDNNEQY
TRBV25-1	TRBJ2-4	ASSERTGGPKNIQY
TRBV20-1	TRBJ1-2	SARRVPIGYGYT
TRBV7-3	TRBJ2-3	ASSLDVRDTDTQY
TRBV24-1	TRBJ2-5	ATSEGAAVPGETQY
TRBV4-2	TRBJ2-5	ASSQRGQEAQY
TRBV7-2	TRBJ1-2	ASSWRGRRNYGYT
TRBV7-8	TRBJ2-1	ASSLYSLWGDNEQF
TRBV10-3	TRBJ2-1	AISNFRDRGSSEQF
TRBV14	TRBJ2-3	ASSQEPRATDTQY
TRBV14	TRBJ2-7	ASSAGPRASQY
TRBV12-3/TRBV12-4	TRBJ2-1	ASSPGASGFYNEQF
TRBV7-9	TRBJ1-1	ASSSQGTVIPSTEAF
TRBV20-1	TRBJ2-5	SANPGGRETQY
TRBV29-1	TRBJ2-3	SVVGWLSSRAGSYRTDTQY
TRBV7-9	TRBJ2-3	ASSYTQPSETDTQY